Listed here is a single T cell receptor beta chain. Its antigen is not identified. Measured with immunoSEQ multiplex PCR; TCRdb has only the in-frame clones, and not every one. The sample gives 950,000 to 1,100,000 clones, around 78% of which show up once; roughly 0.62% is in the top ten. This entry is derived from a study of shared clonotypes between healthy human individuals. Findings and caveats of the study: For naive CD4 cells, roughly 5% of clonotypes were shared across a handful of donors.

Input material: memory CD4+ T cells from PBMCs. Subset of the sample: CD45RA-negative fraction. The sequence was collected from a young man in good health. Some clones in this sample may be carry-over from other donors' samples.

The CDR3 coding sequence is TGTGCCAGCAGCGTATTGGTAGCGGGGACAGATACGCAGTATTTT. Protein: CASSVLVAGTDTQYF. The J gene is TRBJ2-3, the V gene TRBV9; 8 bases fit TRBD2. The germline gives CDR1 SGDLS, CDR2 YYNGEE. Germline trimming cut 1 base from V and 3 bases from J; bases unmatched to any gene: 4. The CDR3 is 15 residues long.